This is a list of T cell receptor beta chains from one sample in a study of T cell repertoires in cytomegalovirus infection. TCRdb analysed the reads with MiXCR anew, one entry per CDR3 protein. In the table there are some 230,000 distinct CDR3 sequences, roughly 22% of which are singletons. Sequenced material: CD8+ T cells from PBMCs. Receptors were obtained from a human donor in good health (CMV status not recorded). Some clones in this sample may be carry-over from other donors' samples. CDR3s leave out the opening cysteine and the closing phenylalanine or tryptophan.

j_gene	v_gene	len	CDR3aa
TRBJ1-1	TRBV28	12	ASRPGTGITEAF
TRBJ2-5	TRBV27	13	ASSLSGHSEETQY
TRBJ2-1	TRBV11-1	12	ASSPVDSYNEQF
TRBJ2-1	TRBV7-9	13	ASSLPGQGYNEQF
TRBJ2-1	TRBV7-9	19	ASSLVHRLAGDSSSYNEQF
TRBJ1-2	TRBV12-3/TRBV12-4	13	ASCPAGQHNYGYT
TRBJ1-1	TRBV9	10	ASSVVGTEAF
TRBJ1-5	TRBV7-2	13	ASSWGDGINQPQH
TRBJ1-2	TRBV13	12	ASSHGTSNYGYT
TRBJ1-5	TRBV4-1	12	ASSQGRGREPQH
TRBJ1-1	TRBV19	10	ATRDGEAEAF
TRBJ2-1	TRBV12-3/TRBV12-4	14	ASKPISGGPVNEQF
TRBJ2-3	TRBV7-2	13	ASSQLGGTTDTQY
TRBJ2-1	TRBV7-3	16	ASSSIGGTLALHNEQF
TRBJ2-7	TRBV12-3/TRBV12-4	13	ASRGLAGGRDEQY
TRBJ2-2	TRBV12-3/TRBV12-4	14	ASSLGAGVKTGELF
TRBJ2-7	TRBV2	13	ASRQGQAHSYEQY
TRBJ2-5	TRBV29-1	10	SVAGVGETQY
TRBJ2-7	TRBV27	11	ASRRDNSYEQY
TRBJ2-3	TRBV12-3/TRBV12-4	13	ASSYGSRSTDTQY